Below, 30 T cell receptor beta chains from the same sample are listed, as sequenced in a study of preoperative IRX-2 immunotherapy in early breast cancer (dated 2019 in TCRdb). The library was prepared using the immunoSEQ multiplex PCR assay. What TCRdb holds here is the immuneACCESS table cut down to in-frame rearrangements. Part of the clones is not present; checked against another copy, under half of the missing clones reflect an unresolved V gene, and the others are unexplained. Here the sample has 25,000 to 30,000 clones; around 74% occur a single time. The ten largest clones take up under 7% of the sample. Read against the paper, the sample's treatment or condition label means: preoperative locoregional IRX-2 cytokine immunotherapy. Material: lymph node tissue, obtained after IRX-2 immunotherapy. The receptors originated from a human donor with breast cancer.

The rearrangement joins TRBV6-8 to TRBJ2-1, with no clear D. Germline assignment: CDR1 MNHGY and CDR2 SAAAGT. The V end was cut by 6 bases, the J end by 4 bases, with 16 bases between. The CDR3 sequence is 15 residues long. For the CDR3, the DNA is TGTGCCAGCAGAAATGTTCGTGAGAGTTACAATGAGCAGTTCTTC. It is translated as CASRNVRESYNEQFF.

V usage is TRBV6-8 and J usage is TRBJ2-1, with 11 positions matching TRBD2. The V gene end was trimmed by 5 bases and the J gene end by 4 bases; junction bases not matched to a gene: 16. The germline gives CDR1 MNHGY, CDR2 SAAAGT. The CDR3 totals 19 residues. The CDR3 DNA is TGTGCCAGCAGTGTGCTAGCGGGAGGCTGCTCCCCCGTTTACAATGAGCAGTTCTTC. This translates into CASSVLAGGCSPVYNEQFF.

The sample holds a few counts of this clone. This chain connects TRBV30 to TRBJ2-7, with D unclear. CDR1 and CDR2 (germline): GTSNPN, SVGIG (reference sequence). The CDR3 is 12 amino acids. Trimming cost V 1 base and J 4 bases, with 8 bases left between them. DNA for the CDR3: TGTGCCTGGAGTGGACGGAATTACGAGCAGTACTTC. Amino acids: CAWSGRNYEQYF.

This clone was counted a few times. The rearrangement links TRBV1 to TRBJ1-5; TRBD1, as called in the table, went unchecked against the DNA. TRBV1 is listed as a pseudogene. The length of the CDR3 is 15 residues. This chain's CDR3 is CASSQDTGSNQPQHF. Here the CDR3 DNA reads TGCGCCAGCAGCCAAGATACAGGCAGCAATCAGCCCCAGCATTTT.

This clone showed up just once. This sequence joins TRBV7-1 and TRBJ2-2; 8 nucleotides line up with TRBD1. TRBV7-1 belongs to the ORF category, with a function that is uncertain. Trimming removed 5 bases from V and 5 bases from J; junction bases left unmatched: 4. CDR3 size: 14 residues. This chain's CDR3 is CASSGRTGTGELFF. The CDR3 coding sequence is TGTGCCAGCAGCGGACGGACAGGGACCGGGGAGCTGTTTTTT.

V gene TRBV6-8 combines with J gene TRBJ1-3, with D unclear. Between the trimmed V and J ends, which lost 6 bases and 0 bases, there was a span of 9 bases. Germline CDR1 reads MNHGY; CDR2 reads SAAAGT. The CDR3 runs to 14 residues. The CDR3 bases are TGTGCCAGCAGAACCGGGAGCTCTGGAAACACCATATATTTT. Translated, it gives CASRTGSSGNTIYF.

The chain recombines TRBV11-3 with TRBJ2-2; 13 bases match TRBD2. The CDR3 length is 16 residues. CDR1 and CDR2 from the germline V gene are SGHNT and YENEEA. V shed 4 bases, J shed 6 bases, and the junction held 5 bases outside the gene matches. The CDR3 region is CASSWTSGSGAGELFF. As DNA, the CDR3 is TGTGCCAGCAGCTGGACTAGCGGGAGTGGCGCCGGGGAGCTGTTTTTT.

This chain joins TRBV7-8 and TRBJ1-5; a weak D match, TRBD1 (5 bases). Looked up from germline, CDR1 is SGHVS and CDR2 is FQNEAQ. V lost 3 bases to trimming and J lost 3 bases, with 15 bases between them. This CDR3 comprises 16 residues. The CDR3 DNA reads TGTGCCAGCAGCTTGGCCCGAGGGGTGAACAATCAGCCCCAGCATTTT. As protein: CASSLARGVNNQPQHF.

The CDR3 spells CASSIDGSLRYSNQPQHF. The CDR3 DNA reads as TGTGCCAGTAGTATAGACGGATCTTTGCGTTATAGCAATCAGCCCCAGCATTTT. The V and J genes are TRBV19 and TRBJ1-5, with D hard to call. Germline-derived CDR1 and CDR2 are LNHDA and SQIVND (reference sequence). The CDR3 extends over 18 amino acids. V was cut by 0 bases and J by 0 bases, with 15 bases left in between.

The chain uses TRBV11-3 and TRBJ1-1; 8 bases align to TRBD1. Germline values: CDR1 SGHNT, CDR2 YENEEA. Unmatched junction bases numbered 11, after V lost 4 bases and J lost 10 bases. The CDR3 is made up of 14 amino acids. In nucleotides, the CDR3 is TGTGCCAGCAGCTATGAGGACAGGGCCTTCCTAGCTTTCTTT. Translated, it gives CASSYEDRAFLAFF.

This clone has a single count. The chain recombines TRBV19 with TRBJ2-3; possibly TRBD1 for D (6 bases). V lost 6 bases and J 1 base, leaving 11 bases between the germline ends. Germline V gene lookup returns CDR1 LNHDA and CDR2 SQIVND (reference sequence). The CDR3 covers 14 residues. CDR3 region: CASSRGRGTDTQYF. The CDR3, as DNA: TGTGCCAGTAGCAGGGGACGAGGCACAGATACGCAGTATTTT.

This clone is categorized as medium-sized. The gene calls are TRBV29-1 and TRBJ2-1, with 9 bases matching TRBD1. This CDR3 comprises 13 residues. Germline V gene sequence: CDR1 SQVTM, CDR2 ANQGSEA. V shed 6 bases and J 9 bases; nucleotides not matched to a gene: 9. For the CDR3, the DNA is TGCAGCGTGGAGGGGGACAGGGCGATTGAGCAGTTCTTC. It is translated as CSVEGDRAIEQFF.

The chain joins TRBV11-3 to TRBJ2-1; 10 nucleotides line up with TRBD2. The junction had 7 bases not matched to a gene; V was cut back by 4 bases and J by 4 bases. CDR1 is SGHNT, CDR2 YENEEA, per germline. This CDR3 region has 16 residues. CDR3 region: CASSSTGTSVYNEQFF. The CDR3 nucleotides read TGTGCCAGCAGCTCAACCGGGACTAGCGTATACAATGAGCAGTTCTTC.

V is TRBV5-1 and J is TRBJ2-7, with D hard to call. Germline V CDR1 and CDR2: SGHRS, YFSETQ. V was trimmed by 4 bases and J by 2 bases, leaving 19 bases between them. The CDR3 consists of 16 residues. The CDR3 region is CASSLGAHPSAYEQYF. The CDR3 DNA is TGCGCCAGCAGCCTGGGCGCGCACCCATCGGCCTACGAGCAGTACTTC.

This clone was counted only a few times. The rearrangement links TRBV29-1 to TRBJ2-2; 10 bases align to TRBD2. CDR3 length equals 15 residues. In germline, CDR1 is SQVTM, CDR2 ANQGSEA. Unmatched junction bases numbered 5, after V lost 6 bases and J lost 1 base. The CDR3 DNA follows: TGCAGCGTCTCCGGGACTAGCGAGAACACCGGGGAGCTGTTTTTT. It translates to CSVSGTSENTGELFF.

This clone was found once. The chain has TRBV11-3 and TRBJ1-4, with D maybe TRBD1 (5 bases). The CDR3 is 14 amino acids. The germline V gene encodes CDR1 SGHNT and CDR2 YENEEA. Trimming stripped 6 bases from V and 3 bases from J, with 11 bases between. This chain's CDR3 is CASSVGGPNEKLFF. The CDR3 DNA reads TGTGCCAGCAGTGTTGGGGGACCTAATGAAAAACTGTTTTTT.

The J gene is TRBJ2-3, the V gene TRBV28; the match to TRBD1 covers 8 bases. The CDR3 totals 14 residues. The J segment lost 3 bases and the V segment lost 5 bases, leaving 4 bases of the junction unmatched. Germline assignment: CDR1 MDHEN and CDR2 SYDVKM. The CDR3: CASSPTGETDTQYF. For the CDR3, the DNA is TGTGCCAGCAGTCCGACAGGGGAGACAGATACGCAGTATTTT.

The chain links TRBV1 to TRBJ2-3; TRBD2, the table's D call, lacks a check against the DNA. TRBV1 counts as a pseudogene. The CDR3 length is 16 residues. CDR3 bases: TGCGCCAGCAGCCGGAAAGCGGAGGGAAGCACAGATACGCAGTATTTT. Translating gives CASSRKAEGSTDTQYF.

The J gene is TRBJ1-1, the V gene TRBV5-1; 9 bases agree with TRBD1. Germline V lookup: CDR1 SGHRS, CDR2 YFSETQ. The CDR3 runs to 15 residues. V lost 0 bases and J lost 3; bases outside the gene matches: 3. The CDR3 DNA follows: TGCGCCAGCAGCTTGGGGACAGGGGTAGACACTGAAGCTTTCTTT. This codes for CASSLGTGVDTEAFF.

The V and J genes are TRBV9 and TRBJ2-7; 9 bases match TRBD2. CDR1 and CDR2 from the germline V gene are SGDLS and YYNGEE. CDR3 length: 15 amino acids. Germline trimming cut 3 bases from V and 5 bases from J; bases unmatched to any gene: 9. The CDR3 DNA follows: TGTGCCAGCAGCGATTGGTCGGGACTAGCAGACGAGCAGTACTTC. Amino acids: CASSDWSGLADEQYF.

CDR3 region: CASSLKGGDYGYTF. CDR3 in DNA: TGCGCCAGCAGCCTAAAGGGGGGGGACTATGGCTACACCTTC. The gene calls are TRBV5-1 and TRBJ1-2; TRBD1 is a possible D gene (6 bases). Germline CDR1 reads SGHRS; CDR2 reads YFSETQ. The V end lost 4 bases, the J end lost 3 bases, and 13 bases lay between the germline ends. This CDR3 contains 14 residues.

This clone was observed a few times. The chain recombines TRBV11-3 with TRBJ2-2, with D maybe TRBD1 (6 bases). Between the trimmed V and J ends, which lost 3 bases and 6 bases, there was a span of 14 bases. Germline values: CDR1 SGHNT, CDR2 YENEEA. CDR3 length: 15 residues. DNA for the CDR3: TGTGCCAGCAGCTTGGGACATATCGCAGCCGGGGAGCTGTTTTTT. Translation gives CASSLGHIAAGELFF.

The rearrangement uses TRBV28 and TRBJ2-1; possibly TRBD1 or TRBD2 for D (6 bases each). V was trimmed by 10 bases and J by 1 base, leaving 20 bases between them. The CDR3 contains 16 residues. In germline, CDR1 is MDHEN, CDR2 SYDVKM. DNA of the CDR3: TGTGCCACCATTTTCGGGGGCGGAACGTCCTACAATGAGCAGTTCTTC. Residues: CATIFGGGTSYNEQFF.

The V call is TRBV11-3, the J call TRBJ1-1, with a weak D call TRBD1 (6 bases). The CDR3 covers 15 residues. Germline CDR1 reads SGHNT; CDR2 reads YENEEA. Trimming removed 7 bases at V and 3 bases at J, with 18 bases between. This CDR3 is CASNLGGSSDTEAFF. In DNA, the CDR3 is TGTGCCAGCAATTTAGGGGGGAGTAGTGACACTGAAGCTTTCTTT.

Regarding this clone: The junction does not match germline at one end; this may be a read error. The chain recombines TRBV6-4 with TRBJ1-4; D perhaps matches TRBD1 (5 bases). Germline V gene lookup returns CDR1 MRHNA and CDR2 SNTAGT. CDR3 length: 15 residues. CDR3 DNA sequence: TGTGCCAGCAGTTACTCGAGGCAGGGAGGCGAAAAACTGTTTTTT. This sequence encodes CASSYSRQGGEKLFF.

This chain uses TRBV28 with TRBJ1-2, with unresolved D. The CDR3 extends over 13 amino acids. V lost 6 bases and J lost 0, with 8 bases in between. The germline gives CDR1 MDHEN, CDR2 SYDVKM. CDR3: CASSHGPNYGYTF. CDR3 coding DNA: TGTGCCAGCAGCCACGGGCCTAACTATGGCTACACCTTC.

J is TRBJ2-5 and V is TRBV15; 12 bases line up with TRBD2. With 0 bases clipped from V and 5 bases from J, the junction kept 7 bases outside the gene matches. The germline V gene has CDR1 LNHNV and CDR2 YYDKDF (reference sequence). The length of the CDR3 is 17 residues. The CDR3 nucleotides read TGTGCCACCAGCAGAGAACTAGCGGGAGGCCCGGGGGAGACCCAGTACTTC. Protein: CATSRELAGGPGETQYF.

The rearrangement joins TRBV4-1 to TRBJ1-5, with TRBD1 matching over 10 bases. Trimming cost V 1 base and J 0 bases; bases outside gene matches: 12. The CDR3 runs 20 residues. The V gene's germline CDR1 is MGHRA and CDR2 YSYEKL. CDR3 in amino acids: CASSQGLGTGASYSNQPQHF. CDR3 nucleotide sequence: TGCGCCAGCAGCCAAGGCCTCGGGACAGGGGCGAGCTATAGCAATCAGCCCCAGCATTTT.

The genes are TRBV19 and TRBJ2-4, with unresolved D. The ends were cut back, 0 bases at V and 9 bases at J, with 3 bases in the middle. The germline CDR1 and CDR2 sequences are LNHDA and SQIVND (reference sequence). The CDR3 sequence is 11 residues long. The CDR3 reads CASSIETIQYF. For the CDR3, the DNA is TGTGCCAGTAGTATAGAGACCATTCAGTACTTC. Combining the CDR3 with reference TRBV19 and TRBJ2-4 gives the whole variable domain DGGITQSPKYLFRKEGQNVTLSCEQNLNHDAMYWYRQDPGQGLRLIYYSQIVNDFQKGDIAEGYSVSREKKESFPLTVTSAQKNPTAFYLCASSIETIQYFGAGTRLSVL.

The rearrangement uses TRBV28 and TRBJ2-2, with D unclear. Germline V lookup: CDR1 MDHEN, CDR2 SYDVKM. The CDR3 extends over 12 amino acids. Trimming took 5 bases from V and 6 from J, leaving 7 bases between them. CDR3 in DNA: TGTGCCAGCAGTCTACTGGCCGGGGAGCTGTTTTTT. Its translation: CASSLLAGELFF.